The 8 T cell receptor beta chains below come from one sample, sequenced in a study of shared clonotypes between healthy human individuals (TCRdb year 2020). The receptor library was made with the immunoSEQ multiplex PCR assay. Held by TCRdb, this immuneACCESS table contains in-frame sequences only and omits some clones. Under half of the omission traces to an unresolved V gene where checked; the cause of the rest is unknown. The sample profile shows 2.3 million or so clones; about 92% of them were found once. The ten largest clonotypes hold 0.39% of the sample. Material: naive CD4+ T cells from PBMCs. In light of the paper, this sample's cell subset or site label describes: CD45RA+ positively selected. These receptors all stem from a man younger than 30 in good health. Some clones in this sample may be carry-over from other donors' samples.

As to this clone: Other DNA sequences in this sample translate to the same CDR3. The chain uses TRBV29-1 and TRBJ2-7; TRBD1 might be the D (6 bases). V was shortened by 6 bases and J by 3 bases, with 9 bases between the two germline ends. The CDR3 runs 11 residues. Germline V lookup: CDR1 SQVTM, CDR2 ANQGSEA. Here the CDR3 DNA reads TGCAGCGTAGGCAGGGGCTACGAGCAGTACTTC. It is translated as CSVGRGYEQYF.

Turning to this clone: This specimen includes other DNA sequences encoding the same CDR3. The CDR3 sequence is CASSLLQGAYEQYF. CDR3 nucleotide sequence: TGTGCCAGCAGCCTCTTGCAGGGGGCCTACGAGCAGTACTTC. The rearrangement joins TRBV7-2 to TRBJ2-7, with 7 bases that match TRBD1. This CDR3 region has 14 residues. In germline, CDR1 is SGHTA, CDR2 FQGNSA. V shed 5 bases, J shed 2 bases, and the junction held 6 bases outside the gene matches. Full variable domain (missing parts from reference TRBV7-2 and TRBJ2-7): GAGVSQSPSNKVTEKGKDVELRCDPISGHTALYWYRQSLGQGLEFLIYFQGNSAPDKSGLPSDRFSAERTGGSVSTLTIQRTQQEDSAVYLCASSLLQGAYEQYFGPGTRLTVT.

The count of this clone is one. CDR3 DNA sequence: TGTGCCAGCAGCTTAGCCCCAGGGAAGGACACATACGGGGAGCTGTTTTTT. Amino acids: CASSLAPGKDTYGELFF. The J gene is TRBJ2-2, the V gene TRBV11-3; possible D gene TRBD1, 5 bases. CDR3 size: 17 residues. V was clipped by 1 base and J by 7 bases, with 19 bases between them. Germline V gives CDR1 SGHNT, CDR2 YENEEA.

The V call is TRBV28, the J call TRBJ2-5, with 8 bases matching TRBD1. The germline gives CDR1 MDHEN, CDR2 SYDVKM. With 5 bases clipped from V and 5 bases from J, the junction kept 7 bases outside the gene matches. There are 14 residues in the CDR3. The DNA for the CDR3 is TGTGCCAGCAGTGATCCTCCAGGGGGCGAGACCCAGTACTTC. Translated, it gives CASSDPPGGETQYF. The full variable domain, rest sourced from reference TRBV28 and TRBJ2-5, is DVKVTQSSRYLVKRTGEKVFLECVQDMDHENMFWYRQDPGLGLRLIYFSYDVKMKEKGDIPEGYSVSREKKERFSLILESASTNQTSMYLCASSDPPGGETQYFGPGTRLLVL.

The CDR3 protein is CAWSGPGGGNQPQHF. The DNA of the CDR3 is TGTGCCTGGAGTGGCCCGGGGGGGGGCAATCAGCCCCAGCATTTT. The chain couples TRBV30 to TRBJ1-5; TRBD1 is a possible D gene (5 bases). This CDR3 comprises 15 residues. V was trimmed by 1 base and J by 2 bases, leaving 12 bases between them. CDR1 and CDR2 from the germline V gene are GTSNPN and SVGIG (reference sequence). Full variable domain (remainder filled in from reference TRBV30 and TRBJ1-5): SQTIHQWPATLVQPVGSPLSLECTVEGTSNPNLYWYRQAAGRGLQLLFYSVGIGQISSEVPQNLSASRPQDRQFILSSKKLLLSDSGFYLCAWSGPGGGNQPQHFGDGTRLSIL.

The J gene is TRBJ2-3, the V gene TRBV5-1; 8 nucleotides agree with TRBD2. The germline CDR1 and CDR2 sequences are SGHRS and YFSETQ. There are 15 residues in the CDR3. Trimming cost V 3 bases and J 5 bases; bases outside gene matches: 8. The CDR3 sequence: CASSSGRGHRDTQYF. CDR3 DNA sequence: TGCGCCAGCAGCTCCGGGAGGGGCCACCGAGATACGCAGTATTTT.

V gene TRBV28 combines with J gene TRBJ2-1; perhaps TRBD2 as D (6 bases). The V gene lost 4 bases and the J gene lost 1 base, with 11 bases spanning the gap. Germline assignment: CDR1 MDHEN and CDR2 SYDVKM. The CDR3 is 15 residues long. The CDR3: CASSSPGLSYNEQFF. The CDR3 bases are TGTGCCAGCAGTTCGCCGGGACTGTCCTACAATGAGCAGTTCTTC.

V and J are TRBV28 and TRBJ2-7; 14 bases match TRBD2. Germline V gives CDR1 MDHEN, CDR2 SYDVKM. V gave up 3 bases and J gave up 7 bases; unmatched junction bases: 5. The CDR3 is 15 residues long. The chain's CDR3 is CASSFSGTSGSEQYF. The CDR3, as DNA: TGTGCCAGCAGTTTCTCCGGGACTAGCGGGAGTGAGCAGTACTTC. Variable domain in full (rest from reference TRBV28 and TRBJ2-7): DVKVTQSSRYLVKRTGEKVFLECVQDMDHENMFWYRQDPGLGLRLIYFSYDVKMKEKGDIPEGYSVSREKKERFSLILESASTNQTSMYLCASSFSGTSGSEQYFGPGTRLTVT.